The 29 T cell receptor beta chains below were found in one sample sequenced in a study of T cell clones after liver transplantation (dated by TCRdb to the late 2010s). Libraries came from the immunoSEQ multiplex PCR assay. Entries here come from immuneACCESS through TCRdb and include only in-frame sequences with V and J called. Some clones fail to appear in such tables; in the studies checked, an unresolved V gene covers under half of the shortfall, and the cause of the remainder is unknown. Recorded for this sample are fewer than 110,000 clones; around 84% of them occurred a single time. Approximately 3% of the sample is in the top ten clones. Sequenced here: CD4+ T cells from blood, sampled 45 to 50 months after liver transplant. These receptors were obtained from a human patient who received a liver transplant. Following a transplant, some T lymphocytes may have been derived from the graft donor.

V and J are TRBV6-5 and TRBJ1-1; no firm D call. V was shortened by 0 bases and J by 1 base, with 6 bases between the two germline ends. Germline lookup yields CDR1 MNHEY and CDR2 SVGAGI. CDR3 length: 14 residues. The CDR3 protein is CASSYSGRNTEAFF. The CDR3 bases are TGTGCCAGCAGTTACTCCGGGAGGAACACTGAAGCTTTCTTT.

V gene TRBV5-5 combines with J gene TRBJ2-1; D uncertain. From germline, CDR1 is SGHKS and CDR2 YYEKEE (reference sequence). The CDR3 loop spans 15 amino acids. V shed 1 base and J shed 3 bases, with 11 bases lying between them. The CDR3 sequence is CASSLTLTLYNEQFF. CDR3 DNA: TGTGCCAGCAGCTTGACCTTAACACTCTACAATGAGCAGTTCTTC.

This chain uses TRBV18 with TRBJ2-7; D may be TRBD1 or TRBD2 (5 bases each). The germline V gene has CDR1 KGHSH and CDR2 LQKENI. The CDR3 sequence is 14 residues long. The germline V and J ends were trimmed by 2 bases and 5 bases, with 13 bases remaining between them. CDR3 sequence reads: CASSPGQGVHEQYF. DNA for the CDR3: TGTGCCAGCTCACCAGGTCAGGGAGTGCACGAGCAGTACTTC.

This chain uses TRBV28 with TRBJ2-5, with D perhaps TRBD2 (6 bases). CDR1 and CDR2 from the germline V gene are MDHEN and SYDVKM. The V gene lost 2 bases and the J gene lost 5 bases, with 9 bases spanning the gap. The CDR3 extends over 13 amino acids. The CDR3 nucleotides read TGTGCCAGCAGTTTAGTGGGGAGGGAGACCCAGTACTTC. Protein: CASSLVGRETQYF. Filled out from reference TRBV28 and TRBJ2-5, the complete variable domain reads DVKVTQSSRYLVKRTGEKVFLECVQDMDHENMFWYRQDPGLGLRLIYFSYDVKMKEKGDIPEGYSVSREKKERFSLILESASTNQTSMYLCASSLVGRETQYFGPGTRLLVL.

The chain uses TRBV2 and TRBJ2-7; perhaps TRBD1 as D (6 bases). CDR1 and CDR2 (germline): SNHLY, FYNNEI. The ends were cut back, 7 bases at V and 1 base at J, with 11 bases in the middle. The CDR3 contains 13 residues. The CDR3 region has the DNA TGTGCCAGCACTCGGGACACATCCTACGAGCAGTACTTC. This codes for CASTRDTSYEQYF. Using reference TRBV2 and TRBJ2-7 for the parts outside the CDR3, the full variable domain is EPEVTQTPSHQVTQMGQEVILRCVPISNHLYFYWYRQILGQKVEFLVSFYNNEISEKSEIFDDQFSVERPDGSNFTLKIRSTKLEDSAMYFCASTRDTSYEQYFGPGTRLTVT.

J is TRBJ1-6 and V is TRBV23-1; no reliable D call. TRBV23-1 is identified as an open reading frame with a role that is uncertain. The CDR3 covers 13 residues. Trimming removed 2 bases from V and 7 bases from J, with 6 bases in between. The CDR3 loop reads CASSQVGNSPLHF. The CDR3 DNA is TGCGCCAGCAGTCAAGTCGGGAATTCACCCCTCCACTTT.

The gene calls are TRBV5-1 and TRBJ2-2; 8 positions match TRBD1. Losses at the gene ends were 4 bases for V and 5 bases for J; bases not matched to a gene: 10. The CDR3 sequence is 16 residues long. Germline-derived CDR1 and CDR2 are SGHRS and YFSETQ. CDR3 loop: CASSPGQGSRTGELFF. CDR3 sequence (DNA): TGCGCCAGCAGCCCCGGACAGGGCAGTAGGACCGGGGAGCTGTTTTTT. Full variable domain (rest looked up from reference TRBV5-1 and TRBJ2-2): KAGVTQTPRYLIKTRGQQVTLSCSPISGHRSVSWYQQTPGQGLQFLFEYFSETQRNKGNFPGRFSGRQFSNSRSEMNVSTLELGDSALYLCASSPGQGSRTGELFFGEGSRLTVL.

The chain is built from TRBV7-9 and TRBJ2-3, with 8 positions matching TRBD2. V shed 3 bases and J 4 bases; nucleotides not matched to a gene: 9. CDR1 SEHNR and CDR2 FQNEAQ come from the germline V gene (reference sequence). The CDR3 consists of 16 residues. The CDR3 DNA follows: TGTGCCAGCAGCTTGGGACTAGGATCGGTGTCAGATACGCAGTATTTT. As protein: CASSLGLGSVSDTQYF.

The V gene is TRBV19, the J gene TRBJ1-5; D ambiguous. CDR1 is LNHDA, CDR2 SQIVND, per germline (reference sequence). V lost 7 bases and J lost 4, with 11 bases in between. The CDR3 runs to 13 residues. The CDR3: CASKTGPNQPQHF. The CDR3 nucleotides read TGTGCCAGTAAAACCGGGCCGAATCAGCCCCAGCATTTT.

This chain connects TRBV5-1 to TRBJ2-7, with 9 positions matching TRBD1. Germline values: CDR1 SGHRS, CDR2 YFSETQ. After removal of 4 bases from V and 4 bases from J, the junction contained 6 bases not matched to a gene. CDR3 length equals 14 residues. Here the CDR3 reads CASSGRQGEYEQYF. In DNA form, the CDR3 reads TGCGCCAGCAGCGGACGACAGGGGGAATACGAGCAGTACTTC.

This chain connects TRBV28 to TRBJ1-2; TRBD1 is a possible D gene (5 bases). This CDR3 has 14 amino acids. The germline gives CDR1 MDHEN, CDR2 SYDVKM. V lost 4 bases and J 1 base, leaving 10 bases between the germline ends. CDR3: CASSSAGNNYGYTF. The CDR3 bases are TGTGCCAGCAGTTCCGCAGGGAATAACTATGGCTACACCTTC.

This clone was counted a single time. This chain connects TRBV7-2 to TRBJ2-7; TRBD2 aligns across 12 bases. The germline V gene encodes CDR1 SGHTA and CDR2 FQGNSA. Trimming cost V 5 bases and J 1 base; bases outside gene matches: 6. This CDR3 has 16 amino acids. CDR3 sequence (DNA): TGTGCCAGCAGCAAACTGACTAGCGGGGGATCCTACGAGCAGTACTTC. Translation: CASSKLTSGGSYEQYF.

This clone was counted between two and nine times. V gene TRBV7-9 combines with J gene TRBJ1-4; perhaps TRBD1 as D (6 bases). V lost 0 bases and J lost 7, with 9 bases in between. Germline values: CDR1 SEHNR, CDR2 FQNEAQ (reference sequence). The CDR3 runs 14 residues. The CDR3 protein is CASSLARGLEKLFF. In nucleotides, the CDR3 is TGTGCCAGCAGCTTAGCCAGGGGCCTTGAAAAACTGTTTTTT.

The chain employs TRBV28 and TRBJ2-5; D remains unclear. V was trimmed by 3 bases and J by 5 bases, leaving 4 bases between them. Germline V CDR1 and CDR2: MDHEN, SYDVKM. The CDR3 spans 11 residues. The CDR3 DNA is TGTGCCAGCAGTTTTTCTGAGACCCAGTACTTC. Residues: CASSFSETQYF.

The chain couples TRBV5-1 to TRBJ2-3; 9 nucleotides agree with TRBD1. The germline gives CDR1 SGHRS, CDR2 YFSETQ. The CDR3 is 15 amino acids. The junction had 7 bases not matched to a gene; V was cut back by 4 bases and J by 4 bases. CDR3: CASSKGQGGADTQYF. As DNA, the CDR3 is TGCGCCAGCAGCAAGGGACAGGGAGGCGCAGATACGCAGTATTTT.

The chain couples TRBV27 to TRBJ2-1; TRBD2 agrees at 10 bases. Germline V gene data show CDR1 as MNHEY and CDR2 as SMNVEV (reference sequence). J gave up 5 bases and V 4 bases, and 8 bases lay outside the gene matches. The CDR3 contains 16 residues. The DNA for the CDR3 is TGTGCCAGCAGTTCCCTCCCTAGCGGGAGTAACAATGAGCAGTTCTTC. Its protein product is CASSSLPSGSNNEQFF.

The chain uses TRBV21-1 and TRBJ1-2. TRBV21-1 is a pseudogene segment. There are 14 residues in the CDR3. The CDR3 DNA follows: TGTGCCAGCAGCAAAGGAGGGGCAGCCTATGGCTACACCTTC. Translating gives CASSKGGAAYGYTF.

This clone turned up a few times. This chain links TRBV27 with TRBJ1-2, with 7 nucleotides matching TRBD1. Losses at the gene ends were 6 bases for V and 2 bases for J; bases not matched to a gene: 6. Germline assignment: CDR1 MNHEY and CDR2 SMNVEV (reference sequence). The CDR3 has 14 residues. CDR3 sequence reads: CASRLTGKNYGYTF. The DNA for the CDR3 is TGTGCCAGCAGGCTGACAGGGAAGAACTATGGCTACACCTTC.

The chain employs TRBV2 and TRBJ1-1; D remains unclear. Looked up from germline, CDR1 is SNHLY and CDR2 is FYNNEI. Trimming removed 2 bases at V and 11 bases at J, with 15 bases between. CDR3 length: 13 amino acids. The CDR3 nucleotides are TGTGCCAGCAGTGAAAGGAGGACTTTGACCGCTTTCTTT. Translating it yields CASSERRTLTAFF. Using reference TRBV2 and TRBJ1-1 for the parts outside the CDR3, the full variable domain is EPEVTQTPSHQVTQMGQEVILRCVPISNHLYFYWYRQILGQKVEFLVSFYNNEISEKSEIFDDQFSVERPDGSNFTLKIRSTKLEDSAMYFCASSERRTLTAFFGQGTRLTVV.

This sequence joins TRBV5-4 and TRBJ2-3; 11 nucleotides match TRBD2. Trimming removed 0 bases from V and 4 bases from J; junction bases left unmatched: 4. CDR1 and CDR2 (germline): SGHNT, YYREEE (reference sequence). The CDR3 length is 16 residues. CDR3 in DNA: TGTGCCAGCAGCTTGGATCTAGCGGGGGGACCAGATACGCAGTATTTT. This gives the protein CASSLDLAGGPDTQYF.

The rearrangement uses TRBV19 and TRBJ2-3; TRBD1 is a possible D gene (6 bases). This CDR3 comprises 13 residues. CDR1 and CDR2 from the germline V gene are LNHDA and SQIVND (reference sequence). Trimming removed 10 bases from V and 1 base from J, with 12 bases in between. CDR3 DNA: TGTGCCACAAACAGGGCACGCACAGATACGCAGTATTTT. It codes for CATNRARTDTQYF.

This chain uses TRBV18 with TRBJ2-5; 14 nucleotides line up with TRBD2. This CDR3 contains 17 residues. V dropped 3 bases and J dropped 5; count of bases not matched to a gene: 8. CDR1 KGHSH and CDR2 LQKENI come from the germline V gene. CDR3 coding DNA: TGTGCCAGCTCACCGGGACTAGCGGGAGCTGGAGGGGAGACCCAGTACTTC. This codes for CASSPGLAGAGGETQYF.

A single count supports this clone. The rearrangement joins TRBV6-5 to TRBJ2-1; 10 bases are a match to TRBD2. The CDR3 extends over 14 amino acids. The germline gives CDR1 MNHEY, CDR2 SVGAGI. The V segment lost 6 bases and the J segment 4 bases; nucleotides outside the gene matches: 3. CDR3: CASRTSGKYNEQFF. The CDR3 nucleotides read TGTGCCAGCAGAACTAGCGGGAAATACAATGAGCAGTTCTTC.

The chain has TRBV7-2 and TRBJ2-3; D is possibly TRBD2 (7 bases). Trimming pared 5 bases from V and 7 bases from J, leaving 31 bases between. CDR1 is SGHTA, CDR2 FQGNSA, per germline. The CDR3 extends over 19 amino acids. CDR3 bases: TGTGCCAGCAGCCCCAAAGATCAAGAGGGGGGGCTGGATCTATATACGCAGTATTTT. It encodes CASSPKDQEGGLDLYTQYF.

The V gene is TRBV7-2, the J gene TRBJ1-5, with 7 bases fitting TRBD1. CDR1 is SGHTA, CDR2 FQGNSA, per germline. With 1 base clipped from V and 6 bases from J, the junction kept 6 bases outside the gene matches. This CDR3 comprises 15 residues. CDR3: CASSLGGQSFQPQHF. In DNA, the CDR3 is TGTGCCAGCAGCTTAGGGGGACAGTCTTTTCAGCCCCAGCATTTT.

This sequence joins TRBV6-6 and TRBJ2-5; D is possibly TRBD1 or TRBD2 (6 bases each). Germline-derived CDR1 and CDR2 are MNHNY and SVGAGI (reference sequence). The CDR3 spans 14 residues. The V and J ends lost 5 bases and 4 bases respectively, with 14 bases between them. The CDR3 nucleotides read TGTGCCAGCAGTCGAGAGGGGGGAATAGAGACCCAGTACTTC. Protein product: CASSREGGIETQYF.

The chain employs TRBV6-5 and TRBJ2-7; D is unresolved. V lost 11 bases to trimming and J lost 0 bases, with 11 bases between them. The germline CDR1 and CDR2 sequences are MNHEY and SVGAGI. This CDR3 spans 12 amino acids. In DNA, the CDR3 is TGTGCCGCCAGGAGCACCTCCTACGAGCAGTACTTC. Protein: CAARSTSYEQYF.

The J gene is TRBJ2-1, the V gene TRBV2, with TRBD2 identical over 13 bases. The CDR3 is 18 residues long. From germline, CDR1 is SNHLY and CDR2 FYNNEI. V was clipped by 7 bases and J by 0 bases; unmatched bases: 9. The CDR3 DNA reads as TGTGCCAGCACCCGGGGACTAGCGGGAACGACCTCCTACAATGAGCAGTTCTTC. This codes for CASTRGLAGTTSYNEQFF.

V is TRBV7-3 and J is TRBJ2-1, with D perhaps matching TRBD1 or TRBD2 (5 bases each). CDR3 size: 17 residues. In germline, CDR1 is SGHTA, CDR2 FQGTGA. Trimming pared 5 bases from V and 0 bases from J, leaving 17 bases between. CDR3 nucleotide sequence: TGTGCCAGCAGCCTCCAGACCGGGGACGTCTCCTACAATGAGCAGTTCTTC. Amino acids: CASSLQTGDVSYNEQFF.